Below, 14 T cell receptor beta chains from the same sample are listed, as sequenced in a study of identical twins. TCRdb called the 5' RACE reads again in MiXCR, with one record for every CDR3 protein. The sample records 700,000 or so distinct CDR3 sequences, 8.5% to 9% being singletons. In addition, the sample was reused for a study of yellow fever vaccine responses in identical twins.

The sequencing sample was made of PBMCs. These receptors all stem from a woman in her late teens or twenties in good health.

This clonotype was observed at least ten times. The CDR3 DNA follows: TGTGCCAGCAGTTGGACAGGCCCCGAACACCGGGAGCTGTTTTTT. Residues: CASSWTGPEHRELFF. This chain joins TRBV12-3 or TRBV12-4 and TRBJ2-2; 7 bases line up with TRBD1. This CDR3 is 15 amino acids long. The J segment lost 9 bases and the V segment lost 4 bases, leaving 11 bases of the junction unmatched.

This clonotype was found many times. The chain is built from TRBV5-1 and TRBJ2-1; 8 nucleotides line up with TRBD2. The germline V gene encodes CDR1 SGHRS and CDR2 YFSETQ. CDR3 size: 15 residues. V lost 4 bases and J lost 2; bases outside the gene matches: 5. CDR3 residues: CASSPSGGAYNEQFF. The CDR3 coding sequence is TGCGCCAGCAGCCCCAGCGGGGGAGCCTACAATGAGCAGTTCTTC.

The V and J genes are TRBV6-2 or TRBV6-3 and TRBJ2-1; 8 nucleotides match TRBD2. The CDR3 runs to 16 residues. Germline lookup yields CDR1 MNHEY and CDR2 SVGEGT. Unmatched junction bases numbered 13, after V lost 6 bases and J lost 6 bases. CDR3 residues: CASSPWTGLAGNEQFF. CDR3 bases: TGTGCCAGCAGCCCCTGGACCGGGCTAGCGGGCAATGAGCAGTTCTTC.

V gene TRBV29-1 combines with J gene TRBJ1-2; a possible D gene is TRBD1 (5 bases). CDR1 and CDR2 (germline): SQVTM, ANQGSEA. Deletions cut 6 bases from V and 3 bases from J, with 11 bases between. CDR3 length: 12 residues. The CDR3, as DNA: TGCAGCGTGGCAGGGAACGACTATGGCTACACCTTC. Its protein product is CSVAGNDYGYTF.

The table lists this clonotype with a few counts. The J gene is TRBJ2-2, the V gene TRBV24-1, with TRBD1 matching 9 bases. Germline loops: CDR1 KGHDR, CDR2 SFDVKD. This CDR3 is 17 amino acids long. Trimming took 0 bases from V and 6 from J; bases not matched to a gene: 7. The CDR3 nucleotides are TGTGCCACCAGTGATTTGACCGTACAGGGGGCGGCCGGGGAGCTGTTTTTT. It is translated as CATSDLTVQGAAGELFF.

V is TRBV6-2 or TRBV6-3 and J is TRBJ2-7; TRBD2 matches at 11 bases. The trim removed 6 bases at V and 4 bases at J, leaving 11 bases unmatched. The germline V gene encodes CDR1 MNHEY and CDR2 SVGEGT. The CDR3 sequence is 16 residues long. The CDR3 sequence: CASRPMAGLAVYEQYF. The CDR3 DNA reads TGTGCCAGCAGACCAATGGCGGGACTAGCGGTATACGAGCAGTACTTC.

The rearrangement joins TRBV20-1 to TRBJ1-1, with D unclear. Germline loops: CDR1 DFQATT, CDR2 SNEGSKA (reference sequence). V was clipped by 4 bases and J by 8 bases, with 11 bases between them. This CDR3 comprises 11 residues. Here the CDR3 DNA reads TGCAGTGCTAAGGGCGTCGGGGAAGCTTTCTTT. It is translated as CSAKGVGEAFF.

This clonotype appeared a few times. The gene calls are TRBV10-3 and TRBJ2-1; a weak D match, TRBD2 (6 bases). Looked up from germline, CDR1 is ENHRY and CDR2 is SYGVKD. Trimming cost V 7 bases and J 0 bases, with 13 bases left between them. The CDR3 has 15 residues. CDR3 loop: CAINGGVSSYNEQFF. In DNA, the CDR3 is TGTGCCATCAATGGCGGGGTAAGCTCCTACAATGAGCAGTTCTTC.

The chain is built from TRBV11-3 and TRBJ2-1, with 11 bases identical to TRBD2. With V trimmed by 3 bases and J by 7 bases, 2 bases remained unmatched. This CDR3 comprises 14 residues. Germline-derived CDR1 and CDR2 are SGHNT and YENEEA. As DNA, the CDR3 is TGTGCCAGCAGCTTTAGCGGGAGGGAGAATGAGCAGTTCTTC. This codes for CASSFSGRENEQFF.

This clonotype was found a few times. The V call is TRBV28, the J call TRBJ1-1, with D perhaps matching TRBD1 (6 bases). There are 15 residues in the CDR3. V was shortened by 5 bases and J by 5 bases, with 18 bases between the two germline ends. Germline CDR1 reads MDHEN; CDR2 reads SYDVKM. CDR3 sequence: CASSGGGGRITEAFF. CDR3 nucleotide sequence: TGTGCCAGCAGTGGGGGGGGCGGCCGGATAACTGAAGCTTTCTTT.

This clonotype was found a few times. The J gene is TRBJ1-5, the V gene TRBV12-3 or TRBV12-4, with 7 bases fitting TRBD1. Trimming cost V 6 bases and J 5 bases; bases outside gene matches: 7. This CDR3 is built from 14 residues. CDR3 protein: CASRATGWDQPQHF. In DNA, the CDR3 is TGTGCCAGCAGGGCGACAGGGTGGGATCAGCCCCAGCATTTT.

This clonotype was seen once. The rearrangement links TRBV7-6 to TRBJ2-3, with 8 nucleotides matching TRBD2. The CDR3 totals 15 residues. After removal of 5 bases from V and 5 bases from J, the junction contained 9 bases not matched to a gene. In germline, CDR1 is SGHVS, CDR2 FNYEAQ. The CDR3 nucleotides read TGTGCCAGCAGCACCGTAGCGGGGCTCGGAGATACGCAGTATTTT. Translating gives CASSTVAGLGDTQYF.

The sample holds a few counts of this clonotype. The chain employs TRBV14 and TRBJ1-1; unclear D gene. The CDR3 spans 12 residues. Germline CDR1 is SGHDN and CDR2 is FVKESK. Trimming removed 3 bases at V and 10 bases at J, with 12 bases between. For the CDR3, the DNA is TGTGCCAGCAGCCATGGGCCGATCGGAGCTTTCTTT. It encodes CASSHGPIGAFF.

CDR3 loop: CASSYSTVSFTNEQFF. DNA for the CDR3: TGTGCCAGCAGTTACTCCACCGTATCCTTTACCAATGAGCAGTTCTTC. The genes are TRBV6-5 and TRBJ2-1; no reliable D call. With 0 bases removed from V and 6 bases from J, the gap between germline ends came to 15 bases. Germline V CDR1 and CDR2: MNHEY, SVGAGI. CDR3 length equals 16 residues.